Listed below are T cell receptor beta chains from one sample, sequenced in a study of blood T cell repertoires in COVID-19. The method was immunoSEQ multiplex PCR; TCRdb's version includes in-frame clones alone and lacks a portion of them. Among roughly 32,000 clones listed, approximately 90% were seen once. The sequenced sample was peripheral blood. The receptors were gathered from a man between 50 and 59 years old with active or convalescent COVID-19. Each CDR3 is given with its conserved first and last residue. The D gene is left open where the match is weak. Clone size is given for some rows only: seen once, a few or many times, or a class if the clone is expanded.

V,size,D,J,CDR3,DNA
TRBV5-4,.,.,TRBJ2-3,CASSLAGLEPGTQYF,TGTGCCAGCAGCTTGGCGGGATTGGAGCCTGGGACGCAGTATTTT
TRBV7-9,few,TRBD1,TRBJ1-4,CASSWDRGQEKLFF,TGTGCCAGCAGCTGGGACAGGGGACAAGAAAAACTGTTTTTT
TRBV19,.,TRBD1,TRBJ1-5,CASRDRDHQPQHF,TGTGCCAGTAGGGACAGGGACCATCAGCCCCAGCATTTT
TRBV2,.,TRBD1,TRBJ2-4,CASNLDRGENIQYF,TGTGCCAGCAACCTGGACAGGGGTGAAAACATTCAGTACTTC
TRBV4-3,.,.,TRBJ2-1,CASSQDGVLNEQFF,TGCGCCAGCAGCCAAGACGGAGTTCTCAATGAGCAGTTCTTC
TRBV6-5,.,TRBD2,TRBJ2-2,CASSSLAGGYSGELFF,TGTGCCAGCAGTTCGTTAGCGGGAGGGTACTCCGGGGAGCTGTTTTTT
TRBV6-5,medium-sized,TRBD1,TRBJ1-2,CASRRGQGGYGYTF,TGTGCCAGCAGGAGGGGACAGGGCGGATATGGCTACACCTTC
TRBV6-5,.,TRBD1,TRBJ2-7,CASSYGQDFYEQYF,TGTGCCAGCAGTTACGGACAGGATTTCTACGAGCAGTACTTC
TRBV28,few,TRBD1,TRBJ1-2,CASSPRSGTGGDGYTF,TGTGCCAGCAGCCCCCGTTCCGGGACAGGGGGGGATGGCTACACCTTC
TRBV13,.,.,TRBJ2-1,CASSLAGGYEQFF,TGTGCCAGCAGCTTAGCTGGAGGGTATGAGCAGTTCTTC
TRBV18,once,.,TRBJ2-7,CASSRWGAVSSYEQYF,TGTGCCAGCTCACGTTGGGGCGCCGTGTCGTCCTACGAGCAGTACTTC
TRBV5-6,.,.,TRBJ2-2,CASSLGIFDSQGLTGELFF,TGTGCCAGCAGCTTGGGGATCTTCGACTCACAGGGTCTCACCGGGGAGCTGTTTTTT
TRBV9,.,TRBD2,TRBJ2-2,CASSVGLAGHGELFF,TGTGCCAGCAGCGTTGGACTAGCGGGCCACGGGGAGCTGTTTTTT
TRBV6-2/TRBV6-3,.,.,TRBJ1-1,CASSYRSTLGHVNTEAFF,TGTGCCAGCAGTTACCGGAGTACCCTTGGCCATGTGAACACTGAAGCTTTCTTT
TRBV27,few,TRBD1,TRBJ1-5,CASRTTGSPAAQHF,TGTGCCAGCAGGACGACAGGGAGCCCCGCGGCCCAGCATTTT
TRBV7-2,.,.,TRBJ2-7,CASSLMSASGYEQYF,TGTGCCAGCAGCTTAATGTCCGCCTCCGGGTACGAGCAGTACTTC
TRBV7-8,.,.,TRBJ2-2,CASSRGSRVNGELFF,TGTGCCAGCTCAAGAGGGTCGAGGGTGAACGGGGAGCTGTTTTTT
TRBV4-3,.,TRBD2,TRBJ2-3,CASSQEFRTSGRLGAGTDTQYF,TGCGCCAGCAGCCAAGAATTCCGTACTAGCGGGAGATTAGGGGCGGGCACAGATACGCAGTATTTT
TRBV7-2,.,.,TRBJ1-6,CASSTNSPLHF,TGTGCCAGCAGCACAAATTCACCCCTCCACTTT
TRBV5-4,.,TRBD2,TRBJ2-2,CASAPGLAGATGELFF,TGTGCCAGCGCACCGGGACTAGCGGGAGCTACCGGGGAGCTGTTTTTT